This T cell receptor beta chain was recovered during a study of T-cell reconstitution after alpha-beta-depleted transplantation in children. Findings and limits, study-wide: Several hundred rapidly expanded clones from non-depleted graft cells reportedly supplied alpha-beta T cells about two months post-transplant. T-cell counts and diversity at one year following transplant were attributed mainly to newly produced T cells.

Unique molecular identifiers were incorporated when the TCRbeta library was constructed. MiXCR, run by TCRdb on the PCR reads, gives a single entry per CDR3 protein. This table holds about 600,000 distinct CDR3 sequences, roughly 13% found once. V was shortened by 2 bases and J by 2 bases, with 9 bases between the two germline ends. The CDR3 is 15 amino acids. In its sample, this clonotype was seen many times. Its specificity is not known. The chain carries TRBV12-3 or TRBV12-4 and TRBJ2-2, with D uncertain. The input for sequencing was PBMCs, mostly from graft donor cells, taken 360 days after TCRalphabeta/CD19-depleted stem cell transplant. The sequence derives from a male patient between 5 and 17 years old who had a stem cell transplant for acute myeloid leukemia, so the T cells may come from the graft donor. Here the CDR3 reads CASSLRSRNTGELFF. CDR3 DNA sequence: TGTGCCAGCAGTTTACGCAGCCGAAACACCGGGGAGCTGTTTTTT.